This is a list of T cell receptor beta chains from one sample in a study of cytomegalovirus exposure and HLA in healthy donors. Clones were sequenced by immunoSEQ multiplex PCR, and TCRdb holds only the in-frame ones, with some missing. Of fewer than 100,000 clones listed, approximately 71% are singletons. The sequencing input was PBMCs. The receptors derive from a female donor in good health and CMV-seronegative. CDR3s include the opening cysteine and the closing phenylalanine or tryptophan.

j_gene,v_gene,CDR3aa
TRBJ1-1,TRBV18,CASSSPGTDLNTEAFF
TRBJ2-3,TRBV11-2,CASSLDSGAVTDTQYF
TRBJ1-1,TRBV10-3,CAISHRGGTEAFF
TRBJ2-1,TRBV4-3,CASSQVSSGRGDEQFF
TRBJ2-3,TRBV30,CAWSEDSSTDTQYF
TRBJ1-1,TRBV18,CASSPTVNTEAFF
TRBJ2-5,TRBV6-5,CASSYSFGGSETQYF
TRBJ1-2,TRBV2,CASHVGGQAGGYTF
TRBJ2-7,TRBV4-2,CASSQVQGDAYEQYF
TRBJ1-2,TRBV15,CATSRGFRDRDYGYTF
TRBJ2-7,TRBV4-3,CASSQDREREIYEQYF
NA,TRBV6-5,CASSFTTGSSYEQYF
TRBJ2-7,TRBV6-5,CASSLSRGSYEQYF
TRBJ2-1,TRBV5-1,CASSSGSLAGSYNEQFF
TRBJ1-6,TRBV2,CASSEAGTGVSPLHF
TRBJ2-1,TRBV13,CASSFGQESSYNEQFF
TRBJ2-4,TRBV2,CASSERGSRENIQYF
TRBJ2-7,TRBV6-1,CASSASTGTSYEQYF
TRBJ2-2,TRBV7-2,CASSHRGDRERGGTGELFF
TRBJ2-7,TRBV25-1,CASSEETGTGSYEQYF
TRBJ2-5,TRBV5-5,CASRYSEETQYF
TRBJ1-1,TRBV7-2,CASSFLQVYAEAFF
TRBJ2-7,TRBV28,CASSTQGGPSYEQYF
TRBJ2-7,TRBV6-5,CASSYSTSGRLYEQYF
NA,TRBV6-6,CASSYSRRDRGDEQYF
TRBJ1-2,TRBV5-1,CASSPDRNYGYTF
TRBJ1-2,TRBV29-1,CSVMTGVYGYTF
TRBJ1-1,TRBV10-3,CAISESQGGNTEAFF
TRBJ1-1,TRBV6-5,CASSYNMNTEAFF
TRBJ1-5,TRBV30,CAWSKTTVGQGFNQPQHF
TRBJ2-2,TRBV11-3,CASSASTANTGELFF
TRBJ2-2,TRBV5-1,CASSGRNTGELFF
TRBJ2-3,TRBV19,CASSGQRGGSTDTQYF
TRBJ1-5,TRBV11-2,CASSLRVGQSNQPQHF
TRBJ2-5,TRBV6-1,CASTTGDIETQYF
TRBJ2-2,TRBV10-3,CAISRGADTGELFF
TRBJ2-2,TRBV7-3,CASRQGARDTGELFF
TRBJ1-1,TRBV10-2,CASKGRQGGTEAFF
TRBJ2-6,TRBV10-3,CAISLGTGAVGANVLTF
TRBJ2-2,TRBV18,CASSLTDIENTGELFF
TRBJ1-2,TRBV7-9,CASSLVNRESGYTF
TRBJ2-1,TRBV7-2,CASSLTSGPYNEQFF
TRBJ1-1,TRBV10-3,CAIQSGTEAFF
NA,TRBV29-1,CSAVESYEQYF
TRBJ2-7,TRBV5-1,CASSLTGGDYEQYF
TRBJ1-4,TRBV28,CASRGQMINEKLFF